These 25 T cell receptor beta chains were sequenced from one sample in a study of spatial heterogeneity in lung cancer. TCRdb processed the 5' RACE reads anew with MiXCR; each CDR3 protein has one entry. The sample shows roughly 71,000 distinct CDR3 sequences, about 9.5% of them seen only once. Specified time point: blood at routine non-recurrence follow-up after resection. Material: PBMCs, obtained at follow-up. The receptors come from a female donor with early-stage non-small cell lung cancer.

This clonotype was detected only a few times. The chain joins TRBV7-3 to TRBJ1-1; a weak D match, TRBD1 (5 bases). Between the trimmed V and J ends, which lost 2 bases and 9 bases, there was a span of 10 bases. Looked up from germline, CDR1 is SGHTA and CDR2 is FQGTGA. The CDR3 is 12 amino acids. The CDR3 here is CASSLQGGQAFF. The CDR3 coding sequence is TGTGCCAGCAGCTTACAGGGAGGACAAGCTTTCTTT.

The chain couples TRBV7-6 to TRBJ1-1, with D unclear. The CDR3 spans 15 residues. In germline, CDR1 is SGHVS, CDR2 FNYEAQ. The V end lost 5 bases, the J end lost 2 bases, and 15 bases lay between the germline ends. Here the CDR3 DNA reads TGTGCCAGCAGCCGCGGACGACAATCCAACACTGAAGCTTTCTTT. Protein sequence: CASSRGRQSNTEAFF.

This chain uses TRBV20-1 with TRBJ2-1; unclear D gene. Germline CDR1 reads DFQATT; CDR2 reads SNEGSKA (reference sequence). V was trimmed by 4 bases and J by 1 base, leaving 11 bases between them. This CDR3 is 14 amino acids long. CDR3 sequence reads: CSAKGSTSYNEQFF. The CDR3 DNA reads as TGCAGTGCTAAGGGATCCACTTCCTACAATGAGCAGTTCTTC.

In its sample, this clonotype was seen many times. The genes are TRBV19 and TRBJ2-1, with a possible D match to TRBD2 (6 bases). CDR3 length equals 15 residues. Trimming pared 5 bases from V and 1 base from J, leaving 12 bases between. Germline V gene lookup returns CDR1 LNHDA and CDR2 SQIVND (reference sequence). CDR3 nucleotides: TGTGCCAGTAGTTTCAGTAGCGGTTCCTACAATGAGCAGTTCTTC. Translating it yields CASSFSSGSYNEQFF.

The V call is TRBV29-1, the J call TRBJ2-1; TRBD1 matches at 8 bases. Germline CDR1 reads SQVTM; CDR2 reads ANQGSEA. With 7 bases clipped from V and 6 bases from J, the junction kept 11 bases outside the gene matches. The CDR3 loop spans 14 amino acids. DNA of the CDR3: TGCAGCGCCAGGGGTACAGGGGGTATCAATGAGCAGTTCTTC. Translation: CSARGTGGINEQFF.

This clonotype was detected many times. The chain combines TRBV7-2 with TRBJ2-1; weak D call: TRBD2 (6 bases). The CDR3 length is 13 residues. Germline V gene data show CDR1 as SGHTA and CDR2 as FQGNSA. The V end lost 0 bases, the J end lost 12 bases, and 12 bases lay between the germline ends. CDR3 amino acids: CASSLADYQRQFF. The CDR3 DNA sequence: TGTGCCAGCAGCTTAGCGGACTACCAAAGGCAGTTCTTC.

This clonotype was counted only a few times. The junction departs from germline at one end; a sequencing error may be responsible. The rearrangement joins TRBV7-8 to TRBJ2-1, with D hard to call. CDR3 length: 12 amino acids. The germline CDR1 and CDR2 sequences are SGHVS and FQNEAQ. Written as DNA, the CDR3 is TGTGCCAGCAGCTCCTCCTTCAATGAGCAGTTCTTC. Translated: CASSSSFNEQFF.

This clonotype was detected many times. The chain carries TRBV10-3 and TRBJ2-5; D is tentatively TRBD1 or TRBD2 (5 bases each). The CDR3 is 15 amino acids. Looked up from germline, CDR1 is ENHRY and CDR2 is SYGVKD. Between the trimmed V and J ends, which lost 8 bases and 3 bases, there was a span of 19 bases. The DNA of the CDR3 is TGTGCCATCGGGGACCCTCAGGACCCCAAAGAGACCCAGTACTTC. As protein: CAIGDPQDPKETQYF.

This chain uses TRBV4-1 with TRBJ2-5; 8 nucleotides match TRBD2. Germline CDR1 reads MGHRA; CDR2 reads YSYEKL. This CDR3 spans 14 amino acids. With 4 bases clipped from V and 3 bases from J, the junction kept 4 bases outside the gene matches. CDR3 sequence reads: CASSRLAIKETQYF. The CDR3 DNA reads TGCGCCAGCAGCCGACTAGCGATTAAAGAGACCCAGTACTTC.

With respect to this clonotype: A much larger clonotype is one base distant, so this may be a read error. This chain uses TRBV29-1 with TRBJ2-7; no definite D call. Trimming stripped 0 bases from V and 2 bases from J, with 11 bases between. This CDR3 contains 14 residues. Germline V gene sequence: CDR1 SQVTM, CDR2 ANQGSEA. The CDR3 region is CSVEDRAYPYEQYF. The CDR3 DNA reads as TGCAGCGTTGAAGACCGGGCCTACCCCTACGAGCAGTACTTC.

This clonotype occurred many times. The V and J genes are TRBV10-2 and TRBJ2-1; 13 bases are a match to TRBD2. Germline-derived CDR1 and CDR2 are WSHSY and SAAADI. Trimming removed 0 bases from V and 9 bases from J; junction bases left unmatched: 2. This CDR3 is 15 amino acids long. CDR3 amino acids: CASSESLAGGGEQFF. The CDR3 DNA is TGCGCCAGCAGTGAGTCACTAGCGGGAGGGGGTGAGCAGTTCTTC.

This clonotype was seen at least ten times. The J gene is TRBJ1-2, the V gene TRBV19; possibly TRBD1 for D (5 bases). Trimming cost V 5 bases and J 6 bases, with 22 bases left between them. Germline CDR1 is LNHDA and CDR2 is SQIVND (reference sequence). The CDR3 is 16 residues long. The CDR3 coding sequence is TGTGCCAGTAGTTTCGACTGGGACGCGCGGGCGAATGGCTACACCTTC. Residues: CASSFDWDARANGYTF.

The CDR3 DNA follows: TGCAGTGCTAGTCTAGCGGGTAGGAACGAGCAGTACTTC. Translation: CSASLAGRNEQYF. The V and J genes are TRBV20-1 and TRBJ2-7, with 8 bases matching TRBD2. Germline V gene lookup returns CDR1 DFQATT and CDR2 SNEGSKA (reference sequence). The CDR3 has 13 amino acids. Trimming removed 3 bases from V and 5 bases from J; junction bases left unmatched: 6.

This clonotype showed up many times. The rearrangement links TRBV7-9 to TRBJ1-3, with D hard to call. This CDR3 is built from 19 residues. Trimming left V 5 bases short and J 4 bases short, with 27 bases between. Germline V gene sequence: CDR1 SEHNR, CDR2 FQNEAQ (reference sequence). The CDR3 DNA reads as TGTGCCAGCAGCGGTGAGACCTACTGGAGGTTATTTAGCGGAAACACCATATATTTT. This encodes CASSGETYWRLFSGNTIYF.

This clonotype was observed a few times. The chain's CDR3 is CASSPRYTGELFF. DNA of the CDR3: TGTGCCAGCAGCCCTCGTTACACCGGGGAGCTGTTTTTT. The chain combines TRBV7-8 with TRBJ2-2; D is unresolved. V gave up 5 bases and J gave up 3 bases, with 7 bases separating them. Germline V gene data show CDR1 as SGHVS and CDR2 as FQNEAQ. The CDR3 contains 13 residues.

This clonotype was seen a handful of times. This chain links TRBV20-1 with TRBJ2-3; D remains ambiguous. The V gene lost 3 bases and the J gene lost 2 bases, with 6 bases spanning the gap. Germline V CDR1 and CDR2: DFQATT, SNEGSKA (reference sequence). The CDR3 is 12 residues long. Here the CDR3 reads CSASGITDTQYF. In nucleotides, the CDR3 is TGCAGTGCTAGCGGAATCACAGATACGCAGTATTTT.

This clonotype was picked up many times. The chain links TRBV28 to TRBJ1-3; TRBD1 matches 7 bases. CDR1 and CDR2 (germline): MDHEN, SYDVKM. J gave up 1 base and V 4 bases, and 4 bases lay outside the gene matches. The CDR3 sequence is 15 residues long. The CDR3 spells CASSWDRLSGNTIYF. The CDR3 DNA reads TGTGCCAGCAGTTGGGACAGACTTTCTGGAAACACCATATATTTT. The full variable domain, completed using reference TRBV28 and TRBJ1-3, is DVKVTQSSRYLVKRTGEKVFLECVQDMDHENMFWYRQDPGLGLRLIYFSYDVKMKEKGDIPEGYSVSREKKERFSLILESASTNQTSMYLCASSWDRLSGNTIYFGEGSWLTVV.

There are a few counts of this clonotype. This chain joins TRBV20-1 and TRBJ2-3, with D perhaps assigned TRBD1 or TRBD2 (5 bases each). V lost 5 bases and J lost 4, with 16 bases in between. CDR1 DFQATT and CDR2 SNEGSKA come from the germline V gene (reference sequence). The CDR3 consists of 14 residues. The CDR3 nucleotides read TGCAGTGCTGATCTCCTTAGGGGAGCAGATACGCAGTATTTT. Translated: CSADLLRGADTQYF.

This clonotype was seen repeatedly, ten times or more. This chain connects TRBV5-6 to TRBJ1-4; 8 bases align to TRBD1. J was trimmed by 7 bases and V by 2 bases; bases with no gene match: 4. The CDR3 runs 14 residues. Germline V CDR1 and CDR2: SGHDT, YYEEEE. The CDR3 DNA sequence: TGTGCCAGCAGCTTTCAGGGGGCTGGTGAAAAACTGTTTTTT. It specifies CASSFQGAGEKLFF.

Ten or more counts support this clonotype. The chain uses TRBV5-1 and TRBJ2-1, with 9 bases matching TRBD1. The CDR3 contains 15 residues. The V segment lost 6 bases and the J segment 8 bases; nucleotides outside the gene matches: 12. The germline CDR1 and CDR2 sequences are SGHRS and YFSETQ. The CDR3: CASNRGQGGIDEQFF. The DNA for the CDR3 is TGCGCCAGCAATCGGGGACAGGGCGGAATCGATGAGCAGTTCTTC.

There are many counts of this clonotype. V usage is TRBV9 and J usage is TRBJ1-1; D is uncertain. This CDR3 comprises 12 residues. Trimming took 3 bases from V and 6 from J, leaving 9 bases between them. Germline assignment: CDR1 SGDLS and CDR2 YYNGEE. DNA of the CDR3: TGTGCCAGCAGCGAAAACGGCCCTGAAGCTTTCTTT. It is translated as CASSENGPEAFF. The full variable domain, its missing parts supplied by reference TRBV9 and TRBJ1-1, is DSGVTQTPKHLITATGQRVTLRCSPRSGDLSVYWYQQSLDQGLQFLIQYYNGEERAKGNILERFSAQQFPDLHSELNLSSLELGDSALYFCASSENGPEAFFGQGTRLTVV.

This clonotype was counted a few times. The rearrangement uses TRBV18 and TRBJ2-7; 7 nucleotides align to TRBD2. The CDR3 loop spans 13 amino acids. V lost 1 base, J lost 7 bases, and 4 bases stayed unmatched. CDR1 is KGHSH and CDR2 is LQKENI in the germline V gene. CDR3 nucleotides: TGTGCCAGCTCACCACTGCGGGAGAGTGAGCAGTACTTC. It is translated as CASSPLRESEQYF. The full variable domain, rest sourced from reference TRBV18 and TRBJ2-7, is NAGVMQNPRHLVRRRGQEARLRCSPMKGHSHVYWYRQLPEEGLKFMVYLQKENIIDESGMPKERFSAEFPKEGPSILRIQQVVRGDSAAYFCASSPLRESEQYFGPGTRLTVT.

This clonotype showed up just a few times. The V call is TRBV5-6, the J call TRBJ2-2; the D gene is possibly TRBD2 (5 bases). Trimming stripped 2 bases from V and 3 bases from J, with 5 bases between. Germline CDR1 SGHDT, CDR2 YYEEEE. The CDR3 is made up of 13 amino acids. The CDR3 sequence is CASSLADTGELFF. In DNA, the CDR3 is TGTGCCAGCAGCTTAGCGGACACCGGGGAGCTGTTTTTT.

By share, this clonotype ranks as medium-sized. The chain uses TRBV29-1 and TRBJ2-3; 9 bases align to TRBD1. The J segment lost 0 bases and the V segment lost 4 bases, leaving 11 bases of the junction unmatched. This CDR3 has 17 amino acids. CDR1 and CDR2 (germline): SQVTM, ANQGSEA. CDR3 region: CSVVRDRDSFSTDTQYF. DNA of the CDR3: TGCAGCGTTGTAAGGGACAGGGATTCGTTTAGCACAGATACGCAGTATTTT.

Many counts were recorded for this clonotype. The chain is built from TRBV6-2 or TRBV6-3 and TRBJ1-5, with D possibly being TRBD1 (6 bases). Germline CDR1 is MNHEY and CDR2 is SVGEGT. Trimming took 6 bases from V and 5 from J, leaving 23 bases between them. This CDR3 is built from 17 residues. The CDR3 here is CASSSYLGPNRDQPQHF. The CDR3 nucleotides are TGTGCCAGCAGCTCTTACCTGGGACCGAACAGGGATCAGCCCCAGCATTTT.